This TCR beta chain was documented in a study of cytomegalovirus exposure and HLA in healthy donors. The V end was cut by 4 bases, the J end by 5 bases, with 28 bases between. This CDR3 has 19 residues. From germline, CDR1 is SGHRS and CDR2 YFSETQ. Use of 60 Vbeta and 13 Jbeta primers characterized the PCR. Libraries were prepared by immunoSEQ multiplex PCR; TCRdb keeps only in-frame clonotypes and omits some of them. This sample has some 98,000 clones, with roughly 82% found just once. Sample: PBMCs. The source is a human donor in good health. The rearrangement links TRBV5-1 to TRBJ2-1, with D possibly being TRBD2 (8 bases). CDR3 coding DNA: TGCGCCAGCAGCCGAAGGGCAGGGGGAACGAGCGGGAGTGACAATGAGCAGTTCTTC. The encoded protein is CASSRRAGGTSGSDNEQFF.